This T cell receptor (beta chain) was recorded in a study of T cell responses to AZD1222 COVID-19 vaccine. Clones were read by immunoSEQ multiplex PCR, and TCRdb kept only the in-frame ones, dropping some. The data show 120,000 or so clones, approximately 88% seen once. This clone was picked up a small number of times. V lost 1 base to trimming and J lost 3 bases, with 10 bases between them. The CDR3 loop spans 14 amino acids. Germline CDR1 LGHDT, CDR2 YNNKEL (reference sequence). This clonotype was sampled from an adult in good health. The sequences come from peripheral blood, collected on day 0 of AZD1222 vaccination. This chain uses TRBV3-1 (or the pseudogene TRBV3-2) with TRBJ2-7, with D possibly TRBD1 on 5 matching bases. CDR3 loop: CASSQVGVRYEQYF. The CDR3 region has the DNA TGTGCCAGCAGCCAAGTAGGGGTCCGCTACGAGCAGTACTTC.